The clone carrying this T cell receptor beta chain was seen only a few times. The antigen is unknown. V was cut by 5 bases and J by 2 bases, with 9 bases left in between. This CDR3 has 13 amino acids. CDR1 is SGHVS and CDR2 is FQNEAQ in the germline V gene. TCRdb's copy holds only in-frame clones and misses some; the assay was immunoSEQ multiplex PCR. The sample lists tens of thousands of clones, around 83% occurring once. The source of the sample is a study of a mutant IDH1 vaccine in newly diagnosed glioma. Specified time point: week 47, end of study. A 20-mer mutant IDH1 peptide at 300 ug was injected subcutaneously with topical imiquimod.

The chain is built from TRBV7-8 and TRBJ1-2; D is perhaps TRBD1 (5 bases). This sample comprised PBMCs, obtained from a glioma patient whose treatment included an IDH1 peptide vaccine. This TCR derives from a woman in her 50s with glioma. CDR3 coding DNA: TGTGCCAGCAGCCGTCGGGACAACTATGGCTACACCTTC. It specifies CASSRRDNYGYTF. Complete variable domain (other parts from reference TRBV7-8 and TRBJ1-2): GAGVSQSPRYKVAKRGQDVALRCDPISGHVSLFWYQQALGQGPEFLTYFQNEAQLDKSGLPSDRFFAERPEGSVSTLKIQRTQQEDSAVYLCASSRRDNYGYTFGSGTRLTVV.